This TCR beta chain was sequenced for a study of shared clonotypes between healthy human individuals. As to this clone: The antigen is undetermined.

Trimming removed 7 bases from V and 4 bases from J; junction bases left unmatched: 7. The germline V gene encodes CDR1 SNHLY and CDR2 FYNNEI. CDR3 size: 14 residues. Overall study results and limits: A handful of donors held about 5% of naive CD4 clonotypes in common.

TCRdb keeps only in-frame clones here, not all; method: immunoSEQ multiplex PCR. Among over a million clones listed, about 75% were seen once. V is TRBV2 and J is TRBJ1-1; 9 nucleotides line up with TRBD1. The sequenced sample was memory CD4+ T cells sorted from blood. The subset was: CD45RA-negative fraction. The TCR was taken from a man younger than 35 in good health. The CDR3 reads CASIWDRVGTEAFF. CDR3 nucleotides: TGTGCCAGCATCTGGGACAGGGTGGGCACTGAAGCTTTCTTT.